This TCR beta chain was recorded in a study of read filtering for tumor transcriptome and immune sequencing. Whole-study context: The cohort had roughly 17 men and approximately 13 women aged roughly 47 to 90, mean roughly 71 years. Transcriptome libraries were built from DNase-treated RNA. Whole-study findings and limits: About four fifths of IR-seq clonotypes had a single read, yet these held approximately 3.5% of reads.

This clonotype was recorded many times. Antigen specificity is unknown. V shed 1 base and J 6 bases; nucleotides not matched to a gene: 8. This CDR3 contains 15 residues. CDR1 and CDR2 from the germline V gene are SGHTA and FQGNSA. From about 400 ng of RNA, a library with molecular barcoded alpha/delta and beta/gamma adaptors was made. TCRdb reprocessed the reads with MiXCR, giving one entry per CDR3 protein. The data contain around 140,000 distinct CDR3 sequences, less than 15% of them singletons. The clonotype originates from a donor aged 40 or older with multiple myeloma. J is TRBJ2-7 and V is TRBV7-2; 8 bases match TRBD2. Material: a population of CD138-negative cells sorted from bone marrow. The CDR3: CASSLVAGTFGEQYF. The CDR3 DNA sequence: TGTGCCAGCAGCTTAGTAGCGGGGACCTTTGGCGAGCAGTACTTC.